One and the same sample provided the 8 T cell receptor beta chains below, sequenced in a study of graft-versus-host responses after intestinal transplantation. Method: immunoSEQ multiplex PCR; TCRdb's copy keeps in-frame clones and lacks some. Among 85,000 to 110,000 clones listed, 93% were seen once. Their cognate antigens are unknown. The sample in question was unstimulated CD8+ T cells sorted from spleen or lymph node cells, obtained before intestinal transplant. The source is a human donor who received an intestinal transplant.

This clone was observed once. The rearrangement uses TRBV15 and TRBJ1-1; 11 bases map to TRBD1. Germline CDR1 reads LNHNV; CDR2 reads YYDKDF (reference sequence). The CDR3 extends over 15 amino acids. The J segment lost 4 bases and the V segment lost 3 bases, leaving 4 bases of the junction unmatched. In nucleotides, the CDR3 is TGTGCCACCAGCAGCTCCGGGACAGGGGGCACTGAAGCTTTCTTT. Residues: CATSSSGTGGTEAFF.

V and J are TRBV27 and TRBJ2-7; possible D gene TRBD1, 5 bases. V lost 5 bases and J 5 bases, leaving 16 bases between the germline ends. Looked up from germline, CDR1 is MNHEY and CDR2 is SMNVEV (reference sequence). CDR3 length: 14 residues. CDR3 nucleotide sequence: TGTGCCAGCAGTCAAGCCTCAGGGTATAACGAGCAGTACTTC. It codes for CASSQASGYNEQYF.

V is TRBV7-8 and J is TRBJ2-7; no firm D call. The germline gives CDR1 SGHVS, CDR2 FQNEAQ. The CDR3 sequence is 14 residues long. The V end was cut by 1 base, the J end by 2 bases, with 9 bases between. The CDR3 loop is CASSLEGITYEQYF. DNA for the CDR3: TGTGCCAGCAGCTTAGAGGGAATAACCTACGAGCAGTACTTC.

This clone was counted once. The J gene is TRBJ1-1, the V gene TRBV18, with TRBD1 matching 8 bases. V trimming: 6 bases; J trimming: 3 bases; junction bases outside the gene matches: 6. Per germline, CDR1 KGHSH and CDR2 LQKENI. The CDR3 covers 14 residues. The CDR3 coding sequence is TGTGCCAGCTCCCTCAGGGGGCGATACACTGAAGCTTTCTTT. It encodes CASSLRGRYTEAFF. The variable domain in full, with the rest retrieved from reference TRBV18 and TRBJ1-1, is NAGVMQNPRHLVRRRGQEARLRCSPMKGHSHVYWYRQLPEEGLKFMVYLQKENIIDESGMPKERFSAEFPKEGPSILRIQQVVRGDSAAYFCASSLRGRYTEAFFGQGTRLTVV.

CDR3 DNA sequence: TGTGCCAGCAGCTTGTCTTTCGAAGAGACCCAGTACTTC. Protein sequence: CASSLSFEETQYF. The rearrangement links TRBV5-4 to TRBJ2-5, with no clear D. The V and J ends lost 1 base and 3 bases respectively, with 7 bases between them. Germline V gene sequence: CDR1 SGHNT, CDR2 YYREEE (reference sequence). The CDR3 is 13 amino acids.

This clone was counted once. The genes are TRBV18 and TRBJ2-5; D possibly matches TRBD1 or TRBD2 (5 bases each). With the DNA end fitting TRBJ2-7 better, the J assignment may be wrong. The CDR3 contains 15 residues. Looked up from germline, CDR1 is KGHSH and CDR2 is LQKENI. The CDR3 loop is CASSPPGRETYEQYF. CDR3 sequence (DNA): TGTGCCAGCTCACCACCGGGACGAGAGACCTACGAGCAGTACTTC.

About this clone itself: The junction departs from germline at one end; a sequencing error may be responsible. Distinct nucleotide sequences in the sample also encode this CDR3. The rearrangement uses TRBV2 and TRBJ1-2; no definite D call. Germline loops: CDR1 SNHLY, CDR2 FYNNEI. This CDR3 is built from 14 residues. The CDR3 spells CATEAAGQNYGYTF. The CDR3 coding sequence is TGTGCCACCGAGGCGGCAGGCCAAAACTATGGTTACACCTTC.

J is TRBJ2-1 and V is TRBV5-4; TRBD2 matches at 9 bases. Looked up from germline, CDR1 is SGHNT and CDR2 is YYREEE (reference sequence). V was clipped by 4 bases and J by 3 bases; unmatched bases: 11. The CDR3 sequence is 17 residues long. The CDR3 DNA is TGTGCCAGCAGCAACCCTACCGGACTAGCGAGCTACAATGAGCAGTTCTTC. Translation: CASSNPTGLASYNEQFF. Drawing the rest from reference TRBV5-4 and TRBJ2-1, the complete variable domain is ETGVTQSPTHLIKTRGQQVTLRCSSQSGHNTVSWYQQALGQGPQFIFQYYREEENGRGNFPPRFSGLQFPNYSSELNVNALELDDSALYLCASSNPTGLASYNEQFFGPGTRLTVL.